Below are 25 T cell receptor beta chains sequenced from a single sample in a study of blood T cell repertoires in COVID-19. Using immunoSEQ multiplex PCR, the repertoire was profiled, and TCRdb retains in-frame clones only, with some absent. The sample lists about 210,000 clones; roughly 85% were seen once. The specimen was peripheral blood. The receptor source for this set is a woman in her 70s with COVID-19, enrolled during active disease.

V usage is TRBV11-2 and J usage is TRBJ1-2; tentatively, D is TRBD1 (5 bases). CDR1 is SGHAT, CDR2 FQNNGV, per germline. V dropped 2 bases and J dropped 4 bases, with 8 bases sitting between them. This CDR3 has 13 residues. The CDR3: CASSLSQGYGYTF. As DNA, the CDR3 is TGTGCCAGCAGCTTAAGTCAGGGCTATGGCTACACCTTC.

Concerning this clone itself: In the same sample, other DNA sequences code for this CDR3. The chain uses TRBV12-3 or TRBV12-4 and TRBJ1-1; no clear D gene. This CDR3 has 13 amino acids. V was trimmed by 3 bases and J by 1 base, leaving 6 bases between them. CDR3 protein: CASSFNRNTEAFF. CDR3 DNA: TGTGCCAGCAGTTTTAACAGGAACACTGAAGCTTTCTTT.

The chain couples TRBV9 to TRBJ2-7; D is unresolved. Germline-derived CDR1 and CDR2 are SGDLS and YYNGEE. Between the trimmed V and J ends, which lost 2 bases and 0 bases, there was a span of 3 bases. The CDR3 sequence is 12 residues long. The CDR3 nucleotides are TGTGCCAGCAGCGTTAACTCCTACGAGCAGTACTTC. It is translated as CASSVNSYEQYF.

The chain carries TRBV24-1 and TRBJ1-4, with D uncertain. Looked up from germline, CDR1 is KGHDR and CDR2 is SFDVKD. The CDR3 consists of 14 residues. The V end was cut by 3 bases, the J end by 8 bases, with 12 bases between. The CDR3 region has the DNA TGTGCCACCAGTGATGGCGGGCGCGAAGAAAAACTGTTTTTT. Translated: CATSDGGREEKLFF.

The CDR3 coding sequence is TGTGCCAGCAGTTTCTCTAGCGGTGACTATGGCTACACCTTC. This translates into CASSFSSGDYGYTF. The chain carries TRBV6-2 or TRBV6-3 and TRBJ1-2; D unclear. The germline V and J ends were trimmed by 4 bases and 3 bases, with 12 bases remaining between them. The germline V gene encodes CDR1 MNHEY and CDR2 SVGEGT. The CDR3 consists of 14 residues.

In DNA, the CDR3 is TGTGCCAGCAGCTATCCGGGGGGTAATGAGCAGTTCTTC. This gives the protein CASSYPGGNEQFF. J is TRBJ2-1 and V is TRBV7-3, with 7 bases lining up with TRBD2. The CDR3 has 13 residues. J was trimmed by 7 bases and V by 4 bases; bases with no gene match: 4. Germline loops: CDR1 SGHTA, CDR2 FQGTGA.

This CDR3 reads CASSVPGTGGWEQYF. CDR3 bases: TGTGCCAGCAGTGTACCCGGGACAGGGGGCTGGGAGCAGTACTTC. This chain uses TRBV2 with TRBJ2-7; 12 bases fit TRBD1. V lost 4 bases, J lost 7 bases, and 8 bases stayed unmatched. The CDR3 is 15 residues long. Germline CDR1 and CDR2: SNHLY and FYNNEI.

The chain employs TRBV19 and TRBJ1-3; no firm D call. V dropped 0 bases and J dropped 0 bases, with 6 bases sitting between them. The CDR3 consists of 15 residues. The V gene's germline CDR1 is LNHDA and CDR2 SQIVND (reference sequence). The CDR3 here is CASSIDPFSGNTIYF. Written as DNA, the CDR3 is TGTGCCAGTAGTATAGACCCGTTCTCTGGAAACACCATATATTTT.

The chain joins TRBV21-1 to TRBJ2-7; the tabulated D call, TRBD1, remains unverified against the DNA. TRBV21-1 is a documented pseudogene. CDR3 length equals 14 residues. The CDR3: CASSKAGQYYEQYF. The DNA of the CDR3 is TGTGCCAGCAGCAAAGCGGGACAGTACTACGAGCAGTACTTC.

V is TRBV19 and J is TRBJ2-7; 14 nucleotides line up with TRBD2. The germline gives CDR1 LNHDA, CDR2 SQIVND (reference sequence). The CDR3 runs 18 residues. The V and J ends lost 4 bases and 2 bases, in that order; junction bases with no gene match: 10. CDR3 bases: TGTGCCAGTAGTACTCAGGGGCCGACTAGCGGGAGGGCCTACGAGCAGTACTTC. This sequence encodes CASSTQGPTSGRAYEQYF.

This chain connects TRBV5-4 to TRBJ2-3; D ambiguous. The V and J ends lost 0 bases and 4 bases respectively, with 12 bases between them. From germline, CDR1 is SGHNT and CDR2 YYREEE (reference sequence). The CDR3 loop spans 15 amino acids. CDR3 in amino acids: CASSLGLELPDTQYF. CDR3 DNA: TGTGCCAGCAGCTTGGGTCTGGAGCTGCCAGATACGCAGTATTTT.

This clone was observed many times. The chain combines TRBV4-1 with TRBJ2-3; unclear D gene. Trimming removed 2 bases at V and 2 bases at J, with 5 bases between. There are 13 residues in the CDR3. Germline V gene data show CDR1 as MGHRA and CDR2 as YSYEKL. CDR3 in amino acids: CASSQSHTDTQYF. For the CDR3, the DNA is TGCGCCAGCAGCCAATCACACACAGATACGCAGTATTTT.

A note on this clone: An end of the junction does not agree with germline; a read error may underlie this. The chain is built from TRBV18 and TRBJ1-5; no firm D call. Germline lookup yields CDR1 KGHSH and CDR2 LQKENI. The CDR3 has 12 residues. The CDR3 sequence is CSGKGMNQPQHF. CDR3 sequence (DNA): TGCTCCGGGAAGGGAATGAATCAGCCCCAGCATTTT.

The rearrangement uses TRBV6-6 and TRBJ1-5; TRBD1 aligns across 7 bases. This CDR3 comprises 16 residues. The V segment lost 2 bases and the J segment 7 bases; nucleotides outside the gene matches: 11. CDR1 and CDR2 (germline): MNHNY, SVGAGI (reference sequence). DNA of the CDR3: TGTGCCAGCAGTTACGGGTTAGGGGGCGCGGGACAGCCCCAGCATTTT. This gives the protein CASSYGLGGAGQPQHF.

This chain links TRBV7-6 with TRBJ1-3, with 7 bases that match TRBD1. Germline CDR1 is SGHVS and CDR2 is FNYEAQ. With V trimmed by 1 base and J by 7 bases, 10 bases remained unmatched. This CDR3 has 16 residues. In DNA, the CDR3 is TGTGCCAGCAGCTTAGGCCGGGGACAGTCTAGGAACACCATATATTTT. It codes for CASSLGRGQSRNTIYF.

The genes are TRBV6-1 and TRBJ1-5, with D uncertain. From germline, CDR1 is MNHNS and CDR2 SASEGT. With 3 bases removed from V and 4 bases from J, the gap between germline ends came to 10 bases. The CDR3 runs 14 residues. The CDR3 sequence is CASSERRGNQPQHF. CDR3 sequence (DNA): TGTGCCAGCAGTGAGAGACGGGGAAATCAGCCCCAGCATTTT.

V is TRBV14 and J is TRBJ1-1; D call uncertain. The CDR3 extends over 13 amino acids. Germline V gives CDR1 SGHDN, CDR2 FVKESK. V lost 3 bases and J lost 11, with 16 bases in between. Here the CDR3 reads CASSHAGVGRAFF. DNA for the CDR3: TGTGCCAGCAGCCACGCAGGTGTCGGGAGGGCTTTCTTT.

The rearrangement links TRBV29-1 to TRBJ2-1; 8 positions match TRBD1. The germline CDR1 and CDR2 sequences are SQVTM and ANQGSEA. This CDR3 region has 16 residues. The V gene end was trimmed by 6 bases and the J gene end by 5 bases; junction bases not matched to a gene: 15. CDR3 amino acids: CSVVITGGISNNEQFF. The CDR3 DNA reads as TGCAGCGTCGTAATTACAGGGGGTATATCAAACAATGAGCAGTTCTTC.

The rearrangement links TRBV3-1 (or the pseudogene TRBV3-2) to TRBJ1-2; 7 nucleotides match TRBD1. Trimming cost V 1 base and J 8 bases; bases outside gene matches: 10. The CDR3 runs 15 residues. CDR1 and CDR2 (germline): LGHDT, YNNKEL (reference sequence). This chain's CDR3 is CASSQGPEGAGGYTF. The CDR3 nucleotides read TGTGCCAGCAGCCAAGGGCCCGAGGGGGCGGGAGGCTACACCTTC.

Here the CDR3 reads CASRSRQVDMNTEAFF. As DNA, the CDR3 is TGTGCCAGCAGATCAAGACAGGTCGACATGAACACTGAAGCTTTCTTT. V and J are TRBV7-2 and TRBJ1-1; possible D gene TRBD1, 6 bases. The germline CDR1 and CDR2 sequences are SGHTA and FQGNSA. The ends were cut back, 6 bases at V and 0 bases at J, with 17 bases in the middle. The CDR3 consists of 16 residues. Looking up the rest from reference TRBV7-2 and TRBJ1-1 gives the full variable domain: GAGVSQSPSNKVTEKGKDVELRCDPISGHTALYWYRQSLGQGLEFLIYFQGNSAPDKSGLPSDRFSAERTGGSVSTLTIQRTQQEDSAVYLCASRSRQVDMNTEAFFGQGTRLTVV.

The chain is built from TRBV11-1 and TRBJ1-1, with TRBD1 as a possible D gene (6 bases). Germline V gene data show CDR1 as SGHAT and CDR2 as FQDESV (reference sequence). V dropped 4 bases and J dropped 0 bases, with 12 bases sitting between them. CDR3 length: 15 amino acids. The CDR3 DNA reads as TGTGCCAGCAGCTCTTCGGACAGCATGAACACTGAAGCTTTCTTT. As protein: CASSSSDSMNTEAFF.

This clone was picked up one time. The chain links TRBV2 to TRBJ1-2; 7 positions match TRBD1. Germline values: CDR1 SNHLY, CDR2 FYNNEI. The CDR3 has 16 amino acids. Germline trimming cut 4 bases from V and 2 bases from J; bases unmatched to any gene: 10. CDR3 DNA: TGTGCCAGCAGTGGGAACCGACAGGGAACCAACTATGGCTACACCTTC. Protein: CASSGNRQGTNYGYTF. The full variable domain, completed using reference TRBV2 and TRBJ1-2, is EPEVTQTPSHQVTQMGQEVILRCVPISNHLYFYWYRQILGQKVEFLVSFYNNEISEKSEIFDDQFSVERPDGSNFTLKIRSTKLEDSAMYFCASSGNRQGTNYGYTFGSGTRLTVV.

The chain recombines TRBV5-1 with TRBJ2-1; possibly TRBD2 for D (6 bases). Trimming removed 0 bases from V and 3 bases from J, with 16 bases in between. Germline V lookup: CDR1 SGHRS, CDR2 YFSETQ. The length of the CDR3 is 17 residues. The CDR3 reads CASSLVLGGVLYNEQFF. CDR3 nucleotide sequence: TGCGCCAGCAGCTTGGTCCTCGGGGGAGTTCTCTACAATGAGCAGTTCTTC.

The chain is built from TRBV19 and TRBJ2-1, with a possible D match to TRBD1 (6 bases). There are 14 residues in the CDR3. Germline V gene data show CDR1 as LNHDA and CDR2 as SQIVND (reference sequence). V lost 5 bases to trimming and J lost 6 bases, with 14 bases between them. CDR3 in DNA: TGTGCCAGTAGTCAAACGGACAGACCCAATGAGCAGTTCTTC. It is translated as CASSQTDRPNEQFF.

The chain combines TRBV29-1 with TRBJ2-3, with 12 bases that match TRBD2. Trimming took 6 bases from V and 2 from J; bases not matched to a gene: 6. The CDR3 covers 15 residues. The germline gives CDR1 SQVTM, CDR2 ANQGSEA. CDR3 sequence reads: CSVGLAGTNTDTQYF. As DNA, the CDR3 is TGCAGCGTCGGACTAGCGGGGACAAACACAGATACGCAGTATTTT.